The present entry profiles one T cell receptor (beta chain) with its context. The data derive from a study of blood T cell repertoires in COVID-19. Study details: Sites in the United States, Italy and Spain provided acute and convalescent COVID-19 samples.

As originally analysed: Amplification from reference gene primers served as the basis for estimated nucleated cell counts. TCRdb's table, derived via immunoSEQ multiplex PCR, lists solely in-frame clones and lacks some. The V and J calls and clone size come from that table; D and trimming were worked out from the DNA. The sample shows approximately 85,000 clones, approximately 86% of them seen only once. The CDR3 length is 11 residues. The V end lost 6 bases, the J end lost 5 bases, and 7 bases lay between the germline ends. Germline V gene lookup returns CDR1 ENHRY and CDR2 SYGVKD. The origin of this receptor is a woman in her seventies with active or convalescent COVID-19. V usage is TRBV10-3 and J usage is TRBJ1-2, with a tentative D call TRBD1 (6 bases). Input material: peripheral blood. In nucleotides, the CDR3 is TGTGCCATCAGCACAGGGTATGGCTACACCTTC. This translates into CAISTGYGYTF.